This TCR beta chain was recovered during a study of blood T cell repertoires in COVID-19. Per the original data handling: Amplifying reference gene primers gave estimates of nucleated cell counts. Method: immunoSEQ multiplex PCR; TCRdb's copy keeps in-frame clones and lacks some. That table gives V, J and clone size, and the DNA gave D and trimming. Among roughly 200,000 clones listed, 88% were seen once. The CDR3 is 15 amino acids. CDR1 is PRHDT, CDR2 FYEKMQ, per germline (reference sequence). J lost 6 bases, V lost 2 bases, and 6 bases had no gene match. Sequencing was carried out using peripheral blood. The chain combines TRBV13 with TRBJ2-1; the match to TRBD2 covers 8 bases. The sequence was obtained from a man between 18 and 29 years old with active or convalescent COVID-19. CDR3 nucleotides: TGTGCCAGCAGCTTAAACGGGGGGGCCGTCAATGAGCAGTTCTTC. It translates to CASSLNGGAVNEQFF.